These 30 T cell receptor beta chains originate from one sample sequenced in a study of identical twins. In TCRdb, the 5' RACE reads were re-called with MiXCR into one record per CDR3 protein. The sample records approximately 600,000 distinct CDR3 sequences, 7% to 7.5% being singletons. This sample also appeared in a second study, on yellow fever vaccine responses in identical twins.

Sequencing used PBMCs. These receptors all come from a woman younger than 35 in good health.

The CDR3 coding sequence is TGTGCCAGCTCACCACCTGGCCAAACCGGGGAGCTGTTTTTT. Its protein product is CASSPPGQTGELFF. The gene calls are TRBV18 and TRBJ2-2; D uncertain. V was pared by 0 bases and J by 5 bases, with 7 bases between. Germline V gives CDR1 KGHSH, CDR2 LQKENI. The CDR3 contains 14 residues. The full variable domain, its missing parts supplied by reference TRBV18 and TRBJ2-2, is NAGVMQNPRHLVRRRGQEARLRCSPMKGHSHVYWYRQLPEEGLKFMVYLQKENIIDESGMPKERFSAEFPKEGPSILRIQQVVRGDSAAYFCASSPPGQTGELFFGEGSRLTVL.

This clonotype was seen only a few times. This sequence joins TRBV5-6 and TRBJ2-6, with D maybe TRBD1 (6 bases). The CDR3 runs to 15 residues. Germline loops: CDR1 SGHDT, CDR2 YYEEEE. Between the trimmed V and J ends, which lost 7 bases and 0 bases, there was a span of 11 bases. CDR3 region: CASQPRGSGANVLTF. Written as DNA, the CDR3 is TGTGCCAGCCAACCCAGGGGCTCTGGGGCCAACGTCCTGACTTTC.

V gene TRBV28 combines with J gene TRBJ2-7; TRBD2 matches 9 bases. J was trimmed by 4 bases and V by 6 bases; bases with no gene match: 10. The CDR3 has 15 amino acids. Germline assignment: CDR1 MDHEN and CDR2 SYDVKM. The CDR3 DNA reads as TGTGCCAGCAGCTACGTTAGCGGGAGTAAGTACGAGCAGTACTTC. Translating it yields CASSYVSGSKYEQYF.

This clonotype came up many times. The CDR3 is CASSLEKLYNEQFF. The DNA of the CDR3 is TGTGCCAGCAGCTTGGAAAAGTTATACAATGAGCAGTTCTTC. The rearrangement joins TRBV5-6 to TRBJ2-1; D unresolved. This CDR3 comprises 14 residues. V shed 0 bases and J shed 4 bases, with 8 bases lying between them. CDR1 is SGHDT and CDR2 is YYEEEE in the germline V gene.

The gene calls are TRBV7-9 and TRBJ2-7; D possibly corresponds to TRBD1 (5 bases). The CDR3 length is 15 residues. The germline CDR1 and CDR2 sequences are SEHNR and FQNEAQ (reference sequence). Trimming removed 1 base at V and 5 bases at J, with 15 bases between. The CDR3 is CASSLVPGWRNEQYF. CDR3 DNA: TGTGCCAGCAGCTTAGTTCCAGGGTGGCGGAACGAGCAGTACTTC.

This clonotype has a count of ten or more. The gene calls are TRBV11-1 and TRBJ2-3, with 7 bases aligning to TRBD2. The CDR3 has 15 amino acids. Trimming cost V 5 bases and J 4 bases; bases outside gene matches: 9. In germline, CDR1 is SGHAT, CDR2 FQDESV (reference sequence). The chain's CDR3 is CASSPGLVWADTQYF. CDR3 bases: TGTGCCAGCAGCCCAGGACTAGTGTGGGCAGATACGCAGTATTTT.

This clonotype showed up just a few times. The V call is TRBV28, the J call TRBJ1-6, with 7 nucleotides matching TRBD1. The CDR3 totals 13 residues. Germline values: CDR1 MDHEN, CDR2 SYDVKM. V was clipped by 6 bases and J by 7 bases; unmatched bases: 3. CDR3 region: CASRTGTNSPLHF. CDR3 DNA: TGTGCCAGCAGGACAGGGACAAATTCACCCCTCCACTTT.

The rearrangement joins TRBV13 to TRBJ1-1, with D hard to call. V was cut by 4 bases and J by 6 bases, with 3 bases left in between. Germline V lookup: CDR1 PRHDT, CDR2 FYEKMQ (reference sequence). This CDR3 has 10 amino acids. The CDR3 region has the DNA TGTGCCAGCAGCTCCTCTGAAGCTTTCTTT. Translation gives CASSSSEAFF.

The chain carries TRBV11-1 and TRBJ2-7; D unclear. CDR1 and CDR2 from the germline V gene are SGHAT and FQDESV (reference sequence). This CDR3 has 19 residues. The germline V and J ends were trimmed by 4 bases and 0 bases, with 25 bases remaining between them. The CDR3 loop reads CASSSQPRGPPFPSYEQYF. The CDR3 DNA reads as TGTGCCAGCAGCTCCCAGCCACGAGGACCTCCCTTCCCCTCCTACGAGCAGTACTTC.

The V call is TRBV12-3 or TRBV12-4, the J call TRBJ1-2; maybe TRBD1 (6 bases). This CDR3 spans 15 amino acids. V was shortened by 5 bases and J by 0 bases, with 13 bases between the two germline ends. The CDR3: CASSRPQGTNYGYTF. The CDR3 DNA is TGTGCCAGCAGTAGGCCGCAGGGGACTAACTATGGCTACACCTTC.

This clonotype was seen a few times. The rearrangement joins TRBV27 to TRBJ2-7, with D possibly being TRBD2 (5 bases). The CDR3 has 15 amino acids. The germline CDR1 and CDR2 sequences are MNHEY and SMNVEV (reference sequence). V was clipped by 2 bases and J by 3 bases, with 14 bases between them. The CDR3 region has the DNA TGTGCCAGCAGTTTAGGCCTAAGCGGCCACTACGAGCAGTACTTC. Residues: CASSLGLSGHYEQYF.

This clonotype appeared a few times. DNA of the CDR3: TGTGCCAGCTCACCATTCGCCCCGGGGGTGAACACTGAAGCTTTCTTT. Residues: CASSPFAPGVNTEAFF. The V call is TRBV18, the J call TRBJ1-1, with a weak D call TRBD1 (5 bases). Germline CDR1 and CDR2: KGHSH and LQKENI. There are 16 residues in the CDR3. Between the trimmed V and J ends, which lost 2 bases and 0 bases, there was a span of 13 bases.

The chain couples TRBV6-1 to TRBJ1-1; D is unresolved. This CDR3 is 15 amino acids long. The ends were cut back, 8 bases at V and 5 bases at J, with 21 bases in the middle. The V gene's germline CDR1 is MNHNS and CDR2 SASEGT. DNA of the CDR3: TGTGCCAGCGATTCTGCCGAGAGGGTACGTACTGAAGCTTTCTTT. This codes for CASDSAERVRTEAFF.

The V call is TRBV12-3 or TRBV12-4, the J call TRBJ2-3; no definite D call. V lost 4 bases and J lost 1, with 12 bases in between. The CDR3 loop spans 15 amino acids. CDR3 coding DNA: TGTGCCAGCAGTTCCAATGGCCGTCGCACAGATACGCAGTATTTT. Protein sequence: CASSSNGRRTDTQYF.

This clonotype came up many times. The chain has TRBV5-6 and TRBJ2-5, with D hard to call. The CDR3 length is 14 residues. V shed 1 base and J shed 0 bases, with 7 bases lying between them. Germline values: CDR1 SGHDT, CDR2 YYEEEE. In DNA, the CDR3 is TGTGCCAGCAGCTTGATCCCGTACCAAGAGACCCAGTACTTC. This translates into CASSLIPYQETQYF.

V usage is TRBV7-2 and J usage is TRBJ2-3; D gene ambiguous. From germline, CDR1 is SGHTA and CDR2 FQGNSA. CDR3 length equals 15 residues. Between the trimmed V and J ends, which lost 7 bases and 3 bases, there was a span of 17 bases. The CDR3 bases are TGTGCCAGCACCTCAGTCGCGGTCTATACAGATACGCAGTATTTT. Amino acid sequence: CASTSVAVYTDTQYF.

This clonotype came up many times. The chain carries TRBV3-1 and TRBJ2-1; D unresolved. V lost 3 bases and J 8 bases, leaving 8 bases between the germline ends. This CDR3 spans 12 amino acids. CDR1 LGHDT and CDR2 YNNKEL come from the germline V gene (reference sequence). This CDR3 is CASSQRWDEQFF. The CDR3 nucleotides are TGTGCCAGCAGCCAGAGGTGGGATGAGCAGTTCTTC.

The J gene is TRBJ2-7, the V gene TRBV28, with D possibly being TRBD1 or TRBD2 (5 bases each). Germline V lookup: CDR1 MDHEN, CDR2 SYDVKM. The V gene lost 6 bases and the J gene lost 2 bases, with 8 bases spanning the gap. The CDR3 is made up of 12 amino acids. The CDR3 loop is CASRPGPYEQYF. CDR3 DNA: TGTGCCAGCAGACCGGGACCCTACGAGCAGTACTTC.

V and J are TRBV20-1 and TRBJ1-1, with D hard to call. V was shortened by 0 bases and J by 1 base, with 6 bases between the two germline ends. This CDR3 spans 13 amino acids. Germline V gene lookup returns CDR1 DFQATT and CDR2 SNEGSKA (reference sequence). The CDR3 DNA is TGCAGTGCTAGAGACTACAAGAACACTGAAGCTTTCTTT. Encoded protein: CSARDYKNTEAFF.

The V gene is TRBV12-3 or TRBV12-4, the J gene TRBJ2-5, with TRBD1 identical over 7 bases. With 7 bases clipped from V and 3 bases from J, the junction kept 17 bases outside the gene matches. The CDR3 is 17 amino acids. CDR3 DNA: TGTGCCAGCACTCTTAGAGATGGGACAGACAATAAAGAGACCCAGTACTTC. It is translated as CASTLRDGTDNKETQYF.

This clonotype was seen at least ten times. The CDR3 sequence: CASSLPAGGVTDTQYF. DNA of the CDR3: TGTGCCAGCAGTCTACCAGCGGGTGGGGTCACAGATACGCAGTATTTT. The rearrangement links TRBV12-3 or TRBV12-4 to TRBJ2-3; a possible D gene is TRBD2 (6 bases). V was shortened by 5 bases and J by 2 bases, with 17 bases between the two germline ends. The CDR3 is 16 residues long.

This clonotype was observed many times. As DNA, the CDR3 is TGTGCCAGCAGTGATTACCGGGACAGGAGAATCTATGGCTACACCTTC. Its protein is CASSDYRDRRIYGYTF. The chain combines TRBV12-3 or TRBV12-4 with TRBJ1-2; the match to TRBD1 covers 8 bases. The V segment lost 5 bases and the J segment 4 bases; nucleotides outside the gene matches: 12. The CDR3 totals 16 residues.

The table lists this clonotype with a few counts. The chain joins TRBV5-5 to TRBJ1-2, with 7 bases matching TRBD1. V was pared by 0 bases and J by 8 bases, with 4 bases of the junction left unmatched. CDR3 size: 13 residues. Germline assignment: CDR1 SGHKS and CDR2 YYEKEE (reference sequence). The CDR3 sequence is CASSLAQDRGYTF. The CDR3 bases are TGTGCCAGCAGCTTGGCCCAGGACAGGGGCTACACCTTC.

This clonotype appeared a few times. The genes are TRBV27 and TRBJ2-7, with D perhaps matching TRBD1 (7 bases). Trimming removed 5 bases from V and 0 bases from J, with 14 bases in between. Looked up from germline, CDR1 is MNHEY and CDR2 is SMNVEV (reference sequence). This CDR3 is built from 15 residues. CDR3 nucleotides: TGTGCCAGCAGTAAGACAGGGAGGAGCTCCTACGAGCAGTACTTC. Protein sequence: CASSKTGRSSYEQYF.

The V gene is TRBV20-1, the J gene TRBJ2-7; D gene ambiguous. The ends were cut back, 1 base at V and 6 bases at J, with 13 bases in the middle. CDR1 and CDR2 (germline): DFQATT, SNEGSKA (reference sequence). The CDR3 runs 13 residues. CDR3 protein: CSARVPGRGEQYF. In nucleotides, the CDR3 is TGCAGTGCTAGAGTCCCCGGACGAGGCGAGCAGTACTTC.

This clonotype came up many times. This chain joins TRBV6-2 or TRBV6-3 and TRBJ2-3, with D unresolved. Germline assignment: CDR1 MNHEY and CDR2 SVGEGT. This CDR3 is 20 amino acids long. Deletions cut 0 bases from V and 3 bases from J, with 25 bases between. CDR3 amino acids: CASSYSRPPGLEVGTDTQYF. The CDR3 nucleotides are TGTGCCAGCAGTTACTCACGCCCCCCCGGGCTAGAGGTTGGTACAGATACGCAGTATTTT.

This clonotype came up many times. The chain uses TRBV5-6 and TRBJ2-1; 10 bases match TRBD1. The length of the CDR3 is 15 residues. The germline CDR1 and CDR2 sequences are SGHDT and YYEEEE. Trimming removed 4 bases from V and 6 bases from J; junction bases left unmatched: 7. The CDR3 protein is CASSPGQGVSNEQFF. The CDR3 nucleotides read TGTGCCAGCAGCCCAGGACAGGGGGTCAGCAATGAGCAGTTCTTC.

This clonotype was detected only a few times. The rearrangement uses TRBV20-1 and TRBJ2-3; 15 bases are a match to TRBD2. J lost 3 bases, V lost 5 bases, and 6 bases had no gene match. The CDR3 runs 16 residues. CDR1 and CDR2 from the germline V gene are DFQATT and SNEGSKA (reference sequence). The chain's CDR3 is CSAGRTSGRGTDTQYF. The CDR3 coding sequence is TGCAGTGCTGGGCGGACTAGCGGGAGGGGGACAGATACGCAGTATTTT.

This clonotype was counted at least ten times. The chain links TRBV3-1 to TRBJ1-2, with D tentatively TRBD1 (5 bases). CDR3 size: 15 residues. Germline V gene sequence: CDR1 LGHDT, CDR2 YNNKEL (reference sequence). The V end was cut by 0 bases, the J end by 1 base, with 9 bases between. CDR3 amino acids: CASSQDWGNNYGYTF. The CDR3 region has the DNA TGTGCCAGCAGCCAAGATTGGGGGAATAACTATGGCTACACCTTC.

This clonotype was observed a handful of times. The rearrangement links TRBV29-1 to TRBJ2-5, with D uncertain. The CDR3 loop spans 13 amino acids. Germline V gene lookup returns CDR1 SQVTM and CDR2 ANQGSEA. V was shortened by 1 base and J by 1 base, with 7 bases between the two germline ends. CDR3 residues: CSVEVYSQETQYF. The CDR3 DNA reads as TGCAGCGTTGAAGTCTACAGCCAAGAGACCCAGTACTTC.